This paragraph reports one T cell receptor (beta chain). The data were obtained in a study of T-cell memory formation after mild COVID-19. Study-level information: In these data, TCR clusters were largely donor specific.

5'RACE with constant-segment primers built TCRalpha and TCRbeta cDNA libraries with UMIs. MiXCR, run by TCRdb on the 5' RACE reads, gives a single entry per CDR3 protein. The sample contains roughly 510,000 distinct CDR3 sequences, roughly 17% of which appear only once. The source material was PBMCs or a T cell subset sorted from them (not recorded which). The sequence derives from an adult woman who had mild COVID-19 (a few samples of this study predate the infection). Cell type and time point are not known.

Here the CDR3 DNA reads TGTGCCAGCAGTTACGGGCAGGATGGCTATGGCTACACCTTC. It encodes CASSYGQDGYGYTF. The gene calls are TRBV6-7 and TRBJ1-2, with D unclear. TRBV6-7 is an open reading frame, and its role is uncertain. The V end was cut by 2 bases, the J end by 4 bases, with 11 bases between. This CDR3 is 14 amino acids long.